This T cell receptor (beta chain) derives from a study of cytomegalovirus exposure and HLA in healthy donors. As for the study in general: Approximately 85 million unique TCRs from HLA-typed donors made up an early data release.

13 Jbeta primers and 60 Vbeta primers were used for the PCR. Profiled with immunoSEQ multiplex PCR; TCRdb holds only in-frame clones, not every one. The sample lists over 200,000 clones, about 77% occurring once. The receptor's source is a woman in her thirties in good health and CMV-seronegative. Material for sequencing was PBMCs.

CDR3 bases: TGTGCCAGCAGCTTAGGTGGAGGGGGCCCGAACACTGAAGCTTTCTTT. Amino acids: CASSLGGGGPNTEAFF. The genes are TRBV7-9 and TRBJ1-1; 7 positions agree with TRBD1. CDR1 SEHNR and CDR2 FQNEAQ come from the germline V gene (reference sequence). Trimming took 1 base from V and 1 from J; bases not matched to a gene: 6. The CDR3 covers 16 residues.